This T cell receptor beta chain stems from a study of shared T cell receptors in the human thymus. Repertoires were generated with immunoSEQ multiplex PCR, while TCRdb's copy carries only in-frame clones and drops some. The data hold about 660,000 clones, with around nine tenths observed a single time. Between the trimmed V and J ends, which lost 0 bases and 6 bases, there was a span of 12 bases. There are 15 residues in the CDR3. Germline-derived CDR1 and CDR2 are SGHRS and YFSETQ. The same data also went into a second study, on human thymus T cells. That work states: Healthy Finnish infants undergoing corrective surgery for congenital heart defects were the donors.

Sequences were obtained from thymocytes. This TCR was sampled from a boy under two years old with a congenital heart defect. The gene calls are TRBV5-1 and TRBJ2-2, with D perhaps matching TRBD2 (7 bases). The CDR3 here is CASSLDGGLAGELFF. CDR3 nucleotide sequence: TGCGCCAGCAGCTTGGACGGGGGGCTGGCCGGGGAGCTGTTTTTT.